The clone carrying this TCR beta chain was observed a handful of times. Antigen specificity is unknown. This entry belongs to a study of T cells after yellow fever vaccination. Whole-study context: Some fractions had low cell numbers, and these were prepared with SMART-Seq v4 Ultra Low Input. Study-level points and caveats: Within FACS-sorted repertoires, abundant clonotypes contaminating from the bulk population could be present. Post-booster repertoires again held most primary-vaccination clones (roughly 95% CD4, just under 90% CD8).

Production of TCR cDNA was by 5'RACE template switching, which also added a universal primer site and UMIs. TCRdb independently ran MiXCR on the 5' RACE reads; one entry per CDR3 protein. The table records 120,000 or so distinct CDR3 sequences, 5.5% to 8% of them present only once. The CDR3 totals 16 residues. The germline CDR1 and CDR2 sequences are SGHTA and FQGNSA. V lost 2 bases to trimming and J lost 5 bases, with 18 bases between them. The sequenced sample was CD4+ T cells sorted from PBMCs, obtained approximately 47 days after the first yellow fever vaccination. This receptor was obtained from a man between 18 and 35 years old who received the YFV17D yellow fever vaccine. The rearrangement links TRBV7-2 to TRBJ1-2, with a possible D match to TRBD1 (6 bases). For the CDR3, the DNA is TGTGCCAGCAGCTTAAGAGGCCGGGGGGCGCCTTATGGCTACACCTTC. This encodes CASSLRGRGAPYGYTF.